This T cell receptor beta chain was found in a study of blood T cell repertoires in COVID-19. Study in general: Sites across the United States, Italy and Spain contributed samples from acute and convalescent COVID-19. PBMCs, B-cell-depleted T cells, or T cells provided the cDNA or gDNA that made up the material.

There are 15 residues in the CDR3. CDR1 SEHNR and CDR2 FQNEAQ come from the germline V gene (reference sequence). V was cut by 4 bases and J by 8 bases, with 18 bases left in between. In the authors' workflow: Reference gene primers were amplified, and this amplification served to estimate nucleated cell counts. The method was immunoSEQ multiplex PCR; TCRdb's version includes in-frame clones alone and lacks a portion of them. That table furnishes V, J and clone size, whereas the DNA furnished D and trimming. The table shows around 100,000 clones, with roughly 82% occurring only once. The chain couples TRBV7-9 to TRBJ2-1, with D uncertain. The sequenced sample consisted of peripheral blood. The receptor comes from a woman between 35 and 50 years old with acute or convalescent COVID-19. Here the CDR3 reads CASSSRSSYSDEQFF. The CDR3 DNA reads as TGTGCCAGCAGCTCCCGGAGTAGTTATTCGGATGAGCAGTTCTTC. Full variable domain (outside the CDR3, taken from reference TRBV7-9 and TRBJ2-1): DTGVSQNPRHKITKRGQNVTFRCDPISEHNRLYWYRQTLGQGPEFLTYFQNEAQLEKSRLLSDRFSAERPKGSFSTLEIQRTEQGDSAMYLCASSSRSSYSDEQFFGPGTRLTVL.